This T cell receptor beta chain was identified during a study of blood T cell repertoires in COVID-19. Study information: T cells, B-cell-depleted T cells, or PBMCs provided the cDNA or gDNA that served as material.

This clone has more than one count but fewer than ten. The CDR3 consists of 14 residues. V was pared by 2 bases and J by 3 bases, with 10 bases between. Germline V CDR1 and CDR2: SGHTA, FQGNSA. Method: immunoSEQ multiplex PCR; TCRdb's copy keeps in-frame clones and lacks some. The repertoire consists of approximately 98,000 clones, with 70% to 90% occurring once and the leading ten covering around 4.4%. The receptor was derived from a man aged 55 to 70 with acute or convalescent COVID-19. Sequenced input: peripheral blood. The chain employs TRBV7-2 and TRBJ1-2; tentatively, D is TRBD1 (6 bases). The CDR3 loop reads CASSLQGRHYGYTF. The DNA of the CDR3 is TGTGCCAGCAGCTTACAGGGGCGCCACTATGGCTACACCTTC. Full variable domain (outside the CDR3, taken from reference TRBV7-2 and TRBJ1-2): GAGVSQSPSNKVTEKGKDVELRCDPISGHTALYWYRQSLGQGLEFLIYFQGNSAPDKSGLPSDRFSAERTGGSVSTLTIQRTQQEDSAVYLCASSLQGRHYGYTFGSGTRLTVV.